The clone carrying this TCR beta chain was observed many times. Antigen specificity is unknown. This sample's TCRbeta library carried unique molecular identifier barcodes. One entry per CDR3 protein results from TCRdb running MiXCR on the PCR reads. The sample has more than 400,000 distinct CDR3 sequences, approximately 10% seen once. The data were obtained in a study of T-cell reconstitution after alpha-beta-depleted transplantation in children. Study-wide findings and caveats: One year post-transplant, T-cell counts and diversity were largely derived from T cells produced anew. In patients about two months after transplant, alpha-beta T cells reportedly arose from several hundred expanded graft clones.

The CDR3 contains 14 residues. Trimming took 5 bases from V and 5 from J; bases not matched to a gene: 8. This TCR derives from a female patient under 10 years old who had a stem cell transplant for aplastic anemia, so the T cells may come from the graft donor. The chain combines TRBV12-3 or TRBV12-4 with TRBJ2-7, with TRBD1 matching 8 bases. This specimen was PBMCs, mostly from graft donor cells, taken 180 days after TCRalphabeta/CD19-depleted stem cell transplant. CDR3: CASSLGTGRHEQYV. The CDR3 DNA is TGTGCCAGCAGTCTAGGGACAGGAAGGCACGAGCAGTACGTC.